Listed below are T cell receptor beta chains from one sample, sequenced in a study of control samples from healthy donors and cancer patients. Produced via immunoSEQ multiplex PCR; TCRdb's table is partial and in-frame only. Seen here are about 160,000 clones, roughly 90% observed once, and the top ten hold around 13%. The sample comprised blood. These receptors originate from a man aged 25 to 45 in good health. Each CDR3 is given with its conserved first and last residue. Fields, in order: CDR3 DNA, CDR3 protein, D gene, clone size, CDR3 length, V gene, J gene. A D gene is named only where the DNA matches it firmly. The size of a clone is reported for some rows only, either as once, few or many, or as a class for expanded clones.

TGTGCCAGCAGCCAGCTCGATCTAGCCAAAAACATTCAGTACTTC,CASSQLDLAKNIQYF,.,.,15,TRBV3-1/TRBV3-2,TRBJ2-4
TGTGCCAGCAGCCCCCAGAATTCACCCCTCCACTTT,CASSPQNSPLHF,.,.,12,TRBV27,TRBJ1-6
TGTGCCAGCAGCTTAGTCCGGTACAGGGCCTACAATGAGCAGTTCTTC,CASSLVRYRAYNEQFF,.,once,16,TRBV11-2,TRBJ2-1
TGTGCCAGCAAGGGGGGAACAGGGACCAATTCACCCCTCCACTTT,CASKGGTGTNSPLHF,.,.,15,TRBV6-5,TRBJ1-6
TGTGCCACCCCCGGGGAGGGGGCGATTGGACAAAAACTGTTTTTT,CATPGEGAIGQKLFF,TRBD1,once,15,TRBV6-4,TRBJ1-4
TGCAGCGTTGTACGGCCAGTCACAGATACGCAGTATTTT,CSVVRPVTDTQYF,.,.,13,TRBV29-1,TRBJ2-3
TGTGCCAGCAGTTTGAGTTCGGGGAATGAGCAGTTCTTC,CASSLSSGNEQFF,.,.,13,TRBV6-2/TRBV6-3,TRBJ2-1
TGTGCCAGCAGTGGTCACCTGACCAGTGAATATGGCTACACCTTC,CASSGHLTSEYGYTF,.,.,15,TRBV25-1,TRBJ1-2
TGTGCCAGCTCATTTTTACAGCAACGCGGAAACACCATATATTTT,CASSFLQQRGNTIYF,.,.,15,TRBV18,TRBJ1-3
TGTGCCATCAGTCCGGGACTAGCGGGGGGTCCCACAGATACGCAGTATTTT,CAISPGLAGGPTDTQYF,TRBD2,.,17,TRBV10-3,TRBJ2-3
TGTGCCAGCAGTTTATCTCACACCATATATTTT,CASSLSHTIYF,.,once,11,TRBV28,TRBJ1-3
TGTGCCAGCTCGCCCGGGACTAGCGGCTACGAGCAGTACTTC,CASSPGTSGYEQYF,TRBD2,.,14,TRBV18,TRBJ2-7
TGTGCCAGCAGCTTTAGGGGGGGCCCGATCGAGCAGTACTTC,CASSFRGGPIEQYF,.,.,14,TRBV5-5,TRBJ2-7
TGTGCCAGCAGCCTCGGAGGGACCCAGTACTTC,CASSLGGTQYF,.,.,11,TRBV3-1/TRBV3-2,TRBJ2-5
TGTGCCAGCACCCCGAGGGGGACAGGCCTTCGAGAGCAGTACTTC,CASTPRGTGLREQYF,TRBD1,.,15,TRBV6-2/TRBV6-3,TRBJ2-7
TGCGCCAGCCTGCGGGAGAATAGGTCCTACGAGCAGTACTTC,CASLRENRSYEQYF,TRBD2,.,14,TRBV5-1,TRBJ2-7
TGTGCCAGCAGTGAATCCCTAGCGGCTAGCACAGATACGCAGTATTTT,CASSESLAASTDTQYF,TRBD2,.,16,TRBV2,TRBJ2-3
TGTGCCAGCAGCGTAGGAACCGGGACAGCCTCTGTCGGCTACACCTTC,CASSVGTGTASVGYTF,TRBD1,few,16,TRBV7-9,TRBJ1-2
TGTGCCAGCAGCCAAGGTCTTCCGGTAGCCAAAAACATTCAGTACTTC,CASSQGLPVAKNIQYF,.,.,16,TRBV3-1/TRBV3-2,TRBJ2-4
TGCAGCGCTGGAACGGGGAATTCACCCCTCCACTTT,CSAGTGNSPLHF,.,.,12,TRBV29-1,TRBJ1-6